A selection of T cell receptor beta chains follows, all from one sample in a study of T cell responses to AZD1222 COVID-19 vaccine. Sequenced by immunoSEQ multiplex PCR; TCRdb stores in-frame clones only, minus some. The sample contains 46,000 or so clones, 60% to 85% of which appear only once. The sample was peripheral blood, taken on day 0 of AZD1222 vaccination. The receptor source for this set is an adult in good health. CDR3s include the opening cysteine and the closing phenylalanine or tryptophan. Fields, in order: D gene, J gene, clone size, V gene, CDR3 protein, CDR3 DNA. The D gene is left open where the match is weak. Rows give clone size only sometimes, using once, few, many, or a class for an expanded clone.

- TRBJ1-5 - TRBV6-6 CASSYEAPYSNQPQHF TGTGCCAGCAGTTACGAGGCACCCTATAGCAATCAGCCCCAGCATTTT
TRBD1 TRBJ1-2 - TRBV9 CASSGLTGNYGYTF TGTGCCAGCAGCGGACTGACAGGGAACTATGGCTACACCTTC
- TRBJ2-1 few TRBV3-1/TRBV3-2 CASSQDGKVNEQFF TGTGCCAGCAGCCAAGATGGGAAAGTTAATGAGCAGTTCTTC
- TRBJ2-3 - TRBV5-6 CASSFEDTQYF TGTGCCAGCAGCTTTGAAGATACGCAGTATTTT
- TRBJ1-5 - TRBV6-1 CASSDVGGISNQPQHF TGTGCCAGCAGTGACGTAGGGGGGATTAGCAATCAGCCCCAGCATTTT
- TRBJ1-1 - TRBV6-1 CASSEGTPREAAFF TGTGCCAGCAGTGAAGGGACGCCCCGTGAGGCGGCTTTCTTT
TRBD1 TRBJ1-2 - TRBV7-8 CASSPTGQGGYGYTF TGTGCCAGCAGCCCTACGGGACAGGGAGGGTATGGCTACACCTTC
- TRBJ1-2 - TRBV24-1 CATSLGRDYGYTF TGTGCCACCAGCCTGGGCAGGGACTATGGCTACACCTTC
TRBD1 TRBJ1-4 - TRBV11-2 CASGKGQGGEKLFF TGTGCCAGCGGTAAAGGCCAGGGGGGCGAAAAACTGTTTTTT
- TRBJ2-7 - TRBV5-4 CAGSWDFQSSYEQYF TGTGCCGGCAGCTGGGACTTTCAGAGCTCCTACGAGCAGTACTTC
- TRBJ1-2 - TRBV3-1/TRBV3-2 CASSQQFGTDYGYTF TGTGCCAGCAGCCAACAGTTTGGGACCGACTATGGCTACACCTTC
- TRBJ1-1 - TRBV10-3 CAISLGGASTEAFF TGTGCCATCAGCCTAGGAGGGGCAAGCACTGAAGCTTTCTTT
TRBD1 TRBJ1-4 - TRBV6-5 CASRTGQGNEKLFF TGTGCCAGCAGGACGGGACAGGGAAATGAAAAACTGTTTTTT
TRBD1 TRBJ2-1 - TRBV27 CASSLKGQGGYNEQFF TGTGCCAGCAGTTTAAAGGGACAGGGGGGGTACAATGAGCAGTTCTTC
- TRBJ1-5 - TRBV7-8 CASSPEGRDLNQPQHF TGTGCCAGCAGCCCCGAGGGCAGGGACCTCAATCAGCCCCAGCATTTT
- TRBJ2-1 once TRBV11-1 CASSFALYNEQFF TGTGCCAGCAGCTTCGCACTGTACAATGAGCAGTTCTTC
- TRBJ2-3 few TRBV6-4 CASSDLGVTDTQYF TGTGCCAGCAGTGACTTAGGGGTCACAGATACGCAGTATTTT
- TRBJ2-3 - TRBV2 CASNGRRDTQYF TGTGCCAGTAACGGGAGAAGGGATACGCAGTATTTT
- TRBJ1-2 - TRBV28 CASFSDKANYGYTF TGTGCCAGCTTTTCTGACAAGGCTAACTATGGCTACACCTTC
- TRBJ1-1 - TRBV29-1 CSVLDGRLNTEAFF TGCAGCGTTTTAGATGGGCGGTTGAACACTGAAGCTTTCTTT